This entry concerns a single T cell receptor beta chain. No antigen is known for it. The data derive from a study of vaccination effects on CD4 cells after COVID-19. The table came from immunoSEQ multiplex PCR; TCRdb's copy has only in-frame clones and leaves some out. The sample yields fewer than 70,000 clones, about 80% seen once. General study results and limits: Cross-reactivity with common cold coronaviruses was shown by only 1 of 255 vaccine-induced clones in healthy vaccinees. Marked clonal contraction of both clone types appeared late after vaccination.

The germline gives CDR1 MNHNY, CDR2 SVGAGI (reference sequence). The V and J ends lost 6 bases and 6 bases respectively, with 17 bases between them. This CDR3 comprises 14 residues. CD4+ T cells specific for antigen were expanded with viral peptide pools by the ViraFEST assay before sequencing. Following 10 days of culture, CD4+ T cells were isolated. People in the vaccine group had not been infected with SARS-CoV-2 before, and their nucleocapsid antibodies were negative. They grew 2 million to 2.5 million PBMC in each well, adding around 10 IU/ml IL-2 and around 9.6 ug/ml peptides. Cultures received IL-2 medium that replaced half the medium on days 3 and 7.

The sequences come from CD4+ T cells from PBMCs cultured with SARS-CoV-2 spike peptides, collected before COVID-19 vaccination. The receptor's source is a human donor who received a COVID-19 vaccine. This chain uses TRBV6-6 with TRBJ2-5, with TRBD1 as a possible D gene (6 bases). CDR3: CASSPLDSRQTQYF. The CDR3 DNA follows: TGTGCCAGCAGCCCCTTGGACAGCCGGCAGACCCAGTACTTC.